This T cell receptor (beta chain) was profiled in a study of T cells after yellow fever vaccination. Points from the study as a whole: Abundant clonotypes (contaminants from the bulk population) could be present in FACS-sorted repertoires. Most primary-vaccination clones recurred post-booster (about 96% CD4, roughly 91% CD8). Weaker, the secondary response peaked sooner, at day 5 versus 15. There was a small share of clonotypes that showed up in both the CD4 and CD8 compartments.

MiXCR, applied by TCRdb to the 5' RACE reads, yields one record per CDR3 protein. Of 450,000 to 650,000 distinct CDR3 sequences in the sample, roughly 14% were seen once. Germline CDR1 and CDR2: SGHTA and FQGNSA. This CDR3 is 15 amino acids long. The V gene lost 3 bases and the J gene lost 4 bases, with 12 bases spanning the gap. Turning to this clonotype: Its antigen is unidentified.

The rearrangement uses TRBV7-2 and TRBJ2-2; possibly TRBD2 for D (6 bases). This TCR was sampled from a man aged 25-45 years who received the YFV17D yellow fever vaccine. The material sequenced was PBMCs, taken on the day of the yellow fever booster vaccination. For the CDR3, the DNA is TGTGCCAGCAGCTTGAAGCGGGTCGGCACCGGGGAGCTGTTTTTT. Translated: CASSLKRVGTGELFF.